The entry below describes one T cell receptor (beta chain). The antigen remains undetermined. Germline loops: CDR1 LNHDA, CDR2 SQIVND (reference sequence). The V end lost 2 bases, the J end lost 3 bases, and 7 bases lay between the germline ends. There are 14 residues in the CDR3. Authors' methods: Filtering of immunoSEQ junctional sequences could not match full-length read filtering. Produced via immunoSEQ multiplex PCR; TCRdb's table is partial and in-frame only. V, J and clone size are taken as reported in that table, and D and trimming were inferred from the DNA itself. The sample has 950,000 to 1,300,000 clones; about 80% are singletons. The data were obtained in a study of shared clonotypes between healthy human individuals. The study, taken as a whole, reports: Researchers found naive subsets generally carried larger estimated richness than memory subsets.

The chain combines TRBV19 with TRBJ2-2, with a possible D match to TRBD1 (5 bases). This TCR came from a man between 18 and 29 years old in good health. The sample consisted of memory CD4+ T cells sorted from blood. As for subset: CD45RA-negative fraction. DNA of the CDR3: TGTGCCAGTAGTATACAGGGCTACACCGGGGAGCTGTTTTTT. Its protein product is CASSIQGYTGELFF.